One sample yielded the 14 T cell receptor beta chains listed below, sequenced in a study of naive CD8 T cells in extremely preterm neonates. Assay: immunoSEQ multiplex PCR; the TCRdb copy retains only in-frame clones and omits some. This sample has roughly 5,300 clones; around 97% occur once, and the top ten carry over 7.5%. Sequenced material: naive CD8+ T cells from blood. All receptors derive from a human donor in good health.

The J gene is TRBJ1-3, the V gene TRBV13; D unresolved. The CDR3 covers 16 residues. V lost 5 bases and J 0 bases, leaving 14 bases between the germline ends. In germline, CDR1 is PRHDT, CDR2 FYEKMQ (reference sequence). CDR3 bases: TGTGCCAGCAGCGACTCCTTGGAAAGCTCTGGAAACACCATATATTTT. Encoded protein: CASSDSLESSGNTIYF.

The CDR3 DNA reads as TGTGCCAGCGGATCTGCGACTAGCGGGTTTATATCCTACGAGCAGTACTTC. It is translated as CASGSATSGFISYEQYF. This chain connects TRBV7-3 to TRBJ2-7; 10 positions agree with TRBD2. CDR1 and CDR2 from the germline V gene are SGHTA and FQGTGA. V was pared by 8 bases and J by 1 base, with 14 bases of the junction left unmatched. This CDR3 contains 17 residues.

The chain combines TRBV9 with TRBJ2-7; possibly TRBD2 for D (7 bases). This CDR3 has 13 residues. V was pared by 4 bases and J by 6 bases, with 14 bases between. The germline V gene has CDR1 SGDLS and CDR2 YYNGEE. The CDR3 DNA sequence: TGTGCCAGCAGCCGAGGGGGGGATGGCGAGCAGTACTTC. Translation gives CASSRGGDGEQYF.

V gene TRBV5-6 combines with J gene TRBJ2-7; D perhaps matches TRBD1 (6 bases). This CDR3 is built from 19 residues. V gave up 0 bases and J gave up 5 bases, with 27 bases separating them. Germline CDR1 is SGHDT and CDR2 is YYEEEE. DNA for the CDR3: TGTGCCAGCAGCTTGGTTGGACAAATTAAGGTACAGGGTGCCCACGAGCAGTACGTC. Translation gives CASSLVGQIKVQGAHEQYV.

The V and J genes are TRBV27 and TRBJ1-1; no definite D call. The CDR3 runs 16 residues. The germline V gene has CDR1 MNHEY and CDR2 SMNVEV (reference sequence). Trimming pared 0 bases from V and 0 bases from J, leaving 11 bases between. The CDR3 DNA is TGTGCCAGCAGTTTATCAGGGCGGAGGATGAACACTGAAGCTTTCTTT. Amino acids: CASSLSGRRMNTEAFF.

CDR3 amino acids: CATSSFGSGSYEQYF. CDR3 sequence (DNA): TGTGCCACCAGCTCCTTTGGTAGCGGGAGTTACGAGCAGTACTTC. This chain connects TRBV15 to TRBJ2-7; the match to TRBD2 covers 9 bases. J gave up 4 bases and V 5 bases, and 9 bases lay outside the gene matches. The CDR3 spans 15 residues. The germline V gene has CDR1 LNHNV and CDR2 YYDKDF (reference sequence).

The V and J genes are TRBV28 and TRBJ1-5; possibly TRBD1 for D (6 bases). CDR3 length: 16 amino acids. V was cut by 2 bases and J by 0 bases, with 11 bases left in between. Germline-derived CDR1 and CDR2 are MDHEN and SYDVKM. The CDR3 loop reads CASSLMAGDSNQPQHF. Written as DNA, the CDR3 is TGTGCCAGCAGTTTAATGGCAGGGGATAGCAATCAGCCCCAGCATTTT.

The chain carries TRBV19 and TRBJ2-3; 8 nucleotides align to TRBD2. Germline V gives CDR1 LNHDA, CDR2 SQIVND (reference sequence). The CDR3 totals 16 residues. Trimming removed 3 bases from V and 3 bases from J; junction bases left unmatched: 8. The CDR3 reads CASSISGGAGTDTQYF. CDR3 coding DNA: TGTGCCAGTAGTATTTCGGGGGGGGCAGGAACAGATACGCAGTATTTT. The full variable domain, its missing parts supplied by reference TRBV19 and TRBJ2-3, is DGGITQSPKYLFRKEGQNVTLSCEQNLNHDAMYWYRQDPGQGLRLIYYSQIVNDFQKGDIAEGYSVSREKKESFPLTVTSAQKNPTAFYLCASSISGGAGTDTQYFGPGTRLTVL.

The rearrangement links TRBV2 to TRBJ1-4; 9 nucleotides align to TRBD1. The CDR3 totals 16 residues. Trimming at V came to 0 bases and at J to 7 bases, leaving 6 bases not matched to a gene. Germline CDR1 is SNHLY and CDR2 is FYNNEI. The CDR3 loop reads CASSEAPGQGPEKLFF. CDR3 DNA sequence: TGTGCCAGCAGTGAAGCCCCGGGACAGGGTCCTGAAAAACTGTTTTTT.

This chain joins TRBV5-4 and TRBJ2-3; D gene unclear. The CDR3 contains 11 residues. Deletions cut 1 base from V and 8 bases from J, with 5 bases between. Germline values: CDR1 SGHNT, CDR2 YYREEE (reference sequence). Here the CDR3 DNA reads TGTGCCAGCAGCTTGTCTACTACGCAGTATTTT. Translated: CASSLSTTQYF.

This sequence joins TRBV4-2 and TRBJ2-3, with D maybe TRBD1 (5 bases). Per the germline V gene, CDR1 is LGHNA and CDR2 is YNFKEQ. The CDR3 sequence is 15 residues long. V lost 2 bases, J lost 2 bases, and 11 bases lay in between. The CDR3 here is CASSQKTANTDTQYF. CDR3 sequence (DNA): TGTGCCAGCAGCCAAAAGACAGCTAACACAGATACGCAGTATTTT.

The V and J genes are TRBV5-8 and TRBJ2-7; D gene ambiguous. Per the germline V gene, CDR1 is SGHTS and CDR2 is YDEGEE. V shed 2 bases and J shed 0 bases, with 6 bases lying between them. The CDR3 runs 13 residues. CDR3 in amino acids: CASSFASSYEQYF. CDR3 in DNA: TGTGCCAGCAGCTTTGCGTCCTCCTACGAGCAGTACTTC.

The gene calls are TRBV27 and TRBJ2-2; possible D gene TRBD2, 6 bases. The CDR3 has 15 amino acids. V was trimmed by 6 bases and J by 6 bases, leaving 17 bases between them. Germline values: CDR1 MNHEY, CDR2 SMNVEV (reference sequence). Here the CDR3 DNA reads TGTGCCAGCAGCGTACTAGCCTCGAGGGCCGGGGAGCTGTTTTTT. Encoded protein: CASSVLASRAGELFF.

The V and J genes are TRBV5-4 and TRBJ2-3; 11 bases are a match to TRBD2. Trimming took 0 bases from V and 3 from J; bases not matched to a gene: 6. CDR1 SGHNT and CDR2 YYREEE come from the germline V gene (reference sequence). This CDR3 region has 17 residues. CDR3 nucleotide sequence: TGTGCCAGCAGCTTGGATGCTAGCGGGAGGACAACAGATACGCAGTATTTT. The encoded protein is CASSLDASGRTTDTQYF.